The clone carrying this T cell receptor (beta chain) was picked up a small number of times. The antigen remains undetermined. This entry is derived from a study of beta chain features in type 1 diabetes. General study points: The study found moderately but significantly shorter TCRB CDR3s in all four CD4+ subsets of Type 1 diabetes patients.

What was sequenced were expressed TCRB transcripts, since all of the isolated RNA had been reverse transcribed. Profiled with immunoSEQ multiplex PCR; TCRdb holds only in-frame clones, not every one. The profile shows 100,000 to 150,000 clones, roughly 17% of them singletons. Per donor, one heparinised blood draw averaged roughly 110 mL. Stem cell-like memory, regulatory, central memory and naive CD4+ cells were sorted via CD45RO/CCR7/CD25/CD127/CD95/CD27. The V and J ends lost 3 bases and 9 bases respectively, with 18 bases between them. Germline CDR1 MNHEY, CDR2 SMNVEV (reference sequence). CDR3 length: 15 amino acids.

The sequenced sample consisted of central memory CD4+ T cells from blood. The TCR comes from a man aged 18 to 29 with type 1 diabetes. V gene TRBV27 combines with J gene TRBJ2-4; D possibly uses TRBD1 or TRBD2 (5 bases each). CDR3 in DNA: TGTGCCAGCAGTTTGTGGGGGACCAACGGAGGCATTCAGTACTTC. Protein: CASSLWGTNGGIQYF.